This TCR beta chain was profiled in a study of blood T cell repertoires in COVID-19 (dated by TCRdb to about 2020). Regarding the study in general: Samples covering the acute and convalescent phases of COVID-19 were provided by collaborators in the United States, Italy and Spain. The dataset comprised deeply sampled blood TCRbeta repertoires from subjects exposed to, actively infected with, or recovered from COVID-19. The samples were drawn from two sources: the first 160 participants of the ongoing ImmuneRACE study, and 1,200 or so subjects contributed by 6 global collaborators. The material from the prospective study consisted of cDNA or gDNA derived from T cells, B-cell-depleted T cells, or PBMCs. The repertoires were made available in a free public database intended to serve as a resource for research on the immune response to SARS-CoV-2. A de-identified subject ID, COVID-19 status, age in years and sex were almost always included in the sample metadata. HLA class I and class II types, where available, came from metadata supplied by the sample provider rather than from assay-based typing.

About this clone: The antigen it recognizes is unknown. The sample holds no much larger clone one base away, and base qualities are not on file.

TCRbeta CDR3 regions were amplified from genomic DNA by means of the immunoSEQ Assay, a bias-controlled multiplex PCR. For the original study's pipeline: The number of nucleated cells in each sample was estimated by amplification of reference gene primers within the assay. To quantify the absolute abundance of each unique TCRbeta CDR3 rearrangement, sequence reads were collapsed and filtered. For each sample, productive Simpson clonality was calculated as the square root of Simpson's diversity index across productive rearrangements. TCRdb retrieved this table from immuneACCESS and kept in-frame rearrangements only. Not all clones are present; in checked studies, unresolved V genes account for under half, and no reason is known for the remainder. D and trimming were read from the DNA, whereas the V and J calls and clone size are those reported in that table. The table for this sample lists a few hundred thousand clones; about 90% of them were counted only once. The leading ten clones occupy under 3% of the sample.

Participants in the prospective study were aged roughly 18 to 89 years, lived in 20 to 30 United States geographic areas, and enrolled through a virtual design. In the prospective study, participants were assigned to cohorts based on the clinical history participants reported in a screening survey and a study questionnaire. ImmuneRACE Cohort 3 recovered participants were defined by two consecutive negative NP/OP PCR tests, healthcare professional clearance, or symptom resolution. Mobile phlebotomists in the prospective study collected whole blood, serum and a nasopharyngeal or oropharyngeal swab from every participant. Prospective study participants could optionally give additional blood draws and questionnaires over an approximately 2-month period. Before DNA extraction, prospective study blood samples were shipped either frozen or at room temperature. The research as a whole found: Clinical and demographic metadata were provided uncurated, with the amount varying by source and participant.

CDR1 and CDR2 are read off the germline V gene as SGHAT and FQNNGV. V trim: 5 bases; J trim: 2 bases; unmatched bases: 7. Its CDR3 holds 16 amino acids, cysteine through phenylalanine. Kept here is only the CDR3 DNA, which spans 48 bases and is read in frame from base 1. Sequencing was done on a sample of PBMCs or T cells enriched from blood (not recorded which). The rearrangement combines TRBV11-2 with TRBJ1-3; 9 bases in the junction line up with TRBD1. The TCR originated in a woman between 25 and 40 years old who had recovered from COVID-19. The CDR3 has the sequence CASSLWGTGTGNTIYF. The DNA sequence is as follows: TGTGCCAGCAGCCTCTGGGGGACAGGGACTGGAAACACCATATATTTT. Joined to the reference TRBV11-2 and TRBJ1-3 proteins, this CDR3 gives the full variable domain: EAGVAQSPRYKIIEKRQSVAFWCNPISGHATLYWYQQILGQGPKLLIQFQNNGVVDDSQLPKDRFSAERLKGVDSTLKIQPAKLEDSAVYLCASSLWGTGTGNTIYFGEGSWLTVV.